Listed here is a single T cell receptor beta chain. Its antigen is unidentified. Sorting based on CD45RO/CCR7/CD25/CD127/CD95/CD27 separated CD4+ naive, central memory, regulatory and stem cell-like memory cells. The sample originates from a study of beta chain features in type 1 diabetes. The wider study: Cell yields, age and gender were similar between patients and healthy donors.

Study conclusions and caveats: At VDJ recombination sites, type 1 diabetes patients had fewer insertions and more deleted nucleotides.

Expressed TCRB transcripts got sequenced, as all isolated RNA was reverse transcribed. The study sequenced naive, central memory and regulatory T cell samples to an average of around 3.4 million reads. Repertoires were generated with immunoSEQ multiplex PCR, while TCRdb's copy carries only in-frame clones and drops some. Of 970,000 or so clones in the sample, 17% are singletons; the top ten hold 0.02% to 0.025%. This TCR came from a woman younger than 30 in good health. Sequencing used naive CD4+ T cells from blood.

The CDR3 DNA reads TGTGCCAGTAGTATGTACGTCAAGTGGGGCAATCAGCCCCAGCATTTT. Protein product: CASSMYVKWGNQPQHF. The V call is TRBV19, the J call TRBJ1-5; no firm D call. The V gene's germline CDR1 is LNHDA and CDR2 SQIVND (reference sequence). CDR3 length: 16 residues. V was shortened by 3 bases and J by 2 bases, with 14 bases between the two germline ends.